These 5 T cell receptor beta chains originate from one sample sequenced in a study of cytotoxic CD8 clonotypes in ibrutinib-treated CLL. Profiling relied on immunoSEQ multiplex PCR, and the TCRdb table lists in-frame clones only, not all of them. The table lists 130,000 to 150,000 clones, around 93% of them singletons. This sample comprised PBMCs, obtained after 12 months of ibrutinib treatment. These receptors were taken from a human donor with chronic lymphocytic leukemia.

The chain employs TRBV11-1 and TRBJ2-1; D perhaps matches TRBD2 (5 bases). From germline, CDR1 is SGHAT and CDR2 FQDESV (reference sequence). V lost 1 base to trimming and J lost 8 bases, with 12 bases between them. The CDR3 spans 14 residues. Written as DNA, the CDR3 is TGTGCCAGCAGCTTAGGGCCGGGGTTGGATGAGCAGTTCTTC. Its translation: CASSLGPGLDEQFF. The full variable domain, rest sourced from reference TRBV11-1 and TRBJ2-1, is EAEVAQSPRYKITEKSQAVAFWCDPISGHATLYWYRQILGQGPELLVQFQDESVVDDSQLPKDRFSAERLKGVDSTLKIQPAELGDSAMYLCASSLGPGLDEQFFGPGTRLTVL.

This chain connects TRBV7-3 to TRBJ2-1; 7 bases agree with TRBD2. After removal of 3 bases from V and 8 bases from J, the junction contained 7 bases not matched to a gene. The CDR3 is made up of 14 amino acids. The germline gives CDR1 SGHTA, CDR2 FQGTGA. DNA of the CDR3: TGTGCCAGCAGCTTCAGGCGGGAGCCCCATGAGCAGTTCTTC. Protein: CASSFRREPHEQFF.

The chain joins TRBV7-6 to TRBJ2-1, with a possible D match to TRBD2 (5 bases). The V end was cut by 10 bases, the J end by 5 bases, with 15 bases between. CDR1 SGHVS and CDR2 FNYEAQ come from the germline V gene. The CDR3 totals 13 residues. The CDR3 sequence: CAIGRGVHNEQFF. Here the CDR3 DNA reads TGTGCCATCGGTCGGGGAGTCCACAATGAGCAGTTCTTC.

The V and J genes are TRBV6-1 and TRBJ1-1, with D perhaps TRBD1 (6 bases). Between the trimmed V and J ends, which lost 4 bases and 0 bases, there was a span of 12 bases. Germline CDR1 is MNHNS and CDR2 is SASEGT. This CDR3 region has 15 residues. The CDR3 coding sequence is TGTGCCAGCAGTGGGCTGACAGGTATGAACACTGAAGCTTTCTTT. Translating gives CASSGLTGMNTEAFF.

The chain has TRBV6-1 and TRBJ2-3; no firm D call. Deletions cut 6 bases from V and 5 bases from J, with 9 bases between. Per the germline V gene, CDR1 is MNHNS and CDR2 is SASEGT. There are 12 residues in the CDR3. As DNA, the CDR3 is TGTGCCAGCAGGCTCGTGGGAGATACGCAGTATTTT. Protein sequence: CASRLVGDTQYF.